These T cell receptor beta chains were read from a single sample in a study of T cell repertoires in cytomegalovirus infection. TCRdb re-derived calls from the reads in MiXCR, one entry per CDR3 protein. Found here are over 450,000 distinct CDR3 sequences, around 11% of them singletons; the top ten hold 10%. The sequencing input was PBMCs. These receptors all stem from a human donor in good health (CMV status not recorded). Some clones in this sample may be carry-over from other donors' samples. Both conserved end residues are part of each CDR3. The D gene is left open where the match is weak. Size is omitted from some rows. Given values are once, few, many or a class for expanded clones.

length,V,size,J,D,DNA,CDR3
13,TRBV24-1,NA,TRBJ2-1,NA,TGTGCCACCAGTGAGGTAGTCTACAATGAGCAGTTCTTC,CATSEVVYNEQFF
15,TRBV7-2,many,TRBJ2-2,NA,TGTGCCAGCAGCCCCTTTCTTAGAAGCACCGGGGAGCTGTTTTTT,CASSPFLRSTGELFF
15,TRBV13,few,TRBJ2-7,TRBD2,TGTGCCAGCAGCTCGACTAGCGCCAACCCCTACGAGCAGTACTTC,CASSSTSANPYEQYF
15,TRBV10-2,many,TRBJ1-2,NA,TGCGCCAGCAAGAGTGGAGACGGTTCTAACTATGGCTACACCTTC,CASKSGDGSNYGYTF
17,TRBV28,many,TRBJ1-3,NA,TGTGCCAGCACCACCGCCGGGGGAGGACGCTCTGGAAACACCATATATTTT,CASTTAGGGRSGNTIYF
13,TRBV5-1,few,TRBJ2-7,NA,TGCGCCAGCAGCTTGGCTTGGGGAGGCGAGCAGTACTTC,CASSLAWGGEQYF
16,TRBV6-2/TRBV6-3,many,TRBJ1-5,TRBD1,TGTGCCAGCAATGAGCAGGGGGCTTTTGGCAATCAGCCCCAGCATTTT,CASNEQGAFGNQPQHF
16,TRBV11-2,many,TRBJ2-3,TRBD2,TGTGCCAGCAGCTTATTGGCGGGGGGGCCCACAGATACGCAGTATTTT,CASSLLAGGPTDTQYF
13,TRBV20-1,many,TRBJ2-7,TRBD1,TGCAGTGCTGGGACAGGATTTTCCTACGAGCAGTACTTC,CSAGTGFSYEQYF
16,TRBV7-8,many,TRBJ2-5,TRBD2,TGTGCCAGCAGCTGGAGGGGCGGGGGGGCGCCAGAGACCCAGTACTTC,CASSWRGGGAPETQYF
16,TRBV7-9,many,TRBJ2-2,NA,TGTGCCAGCAGCTTAAGGACTGAGAGCCCCACCGGGGAGCTGTTTTTT,CASSLRTESPTGELFF
12,TRBV7-2,many,TRBJ2-7,NA,TGTGCCAGCAGCTCCAGCTCCTACGAGCAGTACTTC,CASSSSSYEQYF
14,TRBV10-3,many,TRBJ2-2,TRBD2,TGTGCCATCAGCACTAGCGGGAGTGGAGGGGAGCTGTTTTTT,CAISTSGSGGELFF
15,TRBV29-1,NA,TRBJ2-7,TRBD1,TGCAGCGTTGGGAGGTCGGGACAGCGTGCCTACGAGCAGTACTTC,CSVGRSGQRAYEQYF
13,TRBV10-3,NA,TRBJ1-5,NA,TGTGCCATCAGTGAGTCTTTCGAACAGCCCCAGCATTTT,CAISESFEQPQHF
14,TRBV24-1,NA,TRBJ2-5,NA,TGTGCCACCAGTGATACTAGGGCCCAAGAGACCCAGTACTTC,CATSDTRAQETQYF
15,TRBV7-3,many,TRBJ2-3,NA,TGTGCCAGCAGCCGCCAGGGGGGGCGGCCAGATACGCAGTATTTT,CASSRQGGRPDTQYF
16,TRBV18,many,TRBJ1-1,TRBD1,TGTGCCAGCTCACCGCCTGGGACAGGCATGAACACTGAAGCTTTCTTT,CASSPPGTGMNTEAFF
14,TRBV12-3/TRBV12-4,many,TRBJ1-3,NA,TGTGCCAGCAGTTTAAATCAGGGAGTGGACACCATATATTTT,CASSLNQGVDTIYF
13,TRBV15,NA,TRBJ2-3,NA,TGTGCCACCAGGTACTCCCAGGAAGATACGCAGTATTTT,CATRYSQEDTQYF
12,TRBV7-9,NA,TRBJ1-2,NA,TGTGCCAGCAGCATACAGGGAGATGGCTACACCTTC,CASSIQGDGYTF
14,TRBV18,NA,TRBJ2-1,TRBD1,TGTGCCAGCTCACCTCGACAGGGTGAAAATGAGCAGTTCTTC,CASSPRQGENEQFF
15,TRBV12-3/TRBV12-4,few,TRBJ1-4,NA,TGTGCCAGCAGTTGGGGGGGGACATCTAATGAAAAACTGTTTTTT,CASSWGGTSNEKLFF
12,TRBV7-9,NA,TRBJ2-7,NA,TGTGCCAGCAGCTTTGCTAGGGGCGAGCAGTACTTC,CASSFARGEQYF
15,TRBV2,few,TRBJ2-3,TRBD2,TGTGCCAGCAGTGCCTTGACTAGCGGAACAGATACGCAGTATTTT,CASSALTSGTDTQYF
15,TRBV18,NA,TRBJ1-4,NA,TGTGCCAGCTCACCACTAGAAGGGAAAGGGGAAAAACTGTTTTTT,CASSPLEGKGEKLFF
14,TRBV7-2,many,TRBJ1-1,NA,TGTGCCAGCAGCCAGGATCTGGCGGCCACTGAAGCTTTCTTT,CASSQDLAATEAFF
14,TRBV27,once,TRBJ2-7,NA,TGTGCCAGCAGTTTAGTCAGGGGCGACTACGAGCAGTACTTC,CASSLVRGDYEQYF
16,TRBV4-2,few,TRBJ1-6,NA,TGTGCCAGCAGCCAAACCCCCCGGGAGGATAATTCACCCCTCCACTTT,CASSQTPREDNSPLHF
13,TRBV3-1,NA,TRBJ2-7,TRBD2,TGTGCCAGCAGCGAGGGACTAGCCTACGAGCAGTACTTC,CASSEGLAYEQYF
15,TRBV20-1,NA,TRBJ2-1,TRBD2,TGCAGTGCGGGAGATAGCGGGGCTCCCTACAATGAGCAGTTCTTC,CSAGDSGAPYNEQFF
13,TRBV12-3/TRBV12-4,many,TRBJ2-5,NA,TGTGCCAGCAGTTTTTTGACCCAAGAGACCCAGTACTTC,CASSFLTQETQYF
16,TRBV28,NA,TRBJ2-1,TRBD2,TGTGCCAGCAGTTCCGCGGGAGTTATCTCGAACAATGAGCAGTTCTTC,CASSSAGVISNNEQFF
14,TRBV7-2,many,TRBJ2-7,NA,TGTGCCAGCAGCTTAGGTTGGGTTGGCTTGGAGCAGTACTTC,CASSLGWVGLEQYF
14,TRBV27,NA,TRBJ2-1,NA,TGTGCCAGCAGTTTGGCGGCCATATACAATGAGCAGTTCTTC,CASSLAAIYNEQFF
15,TRBV28,many,TRBJ2-7,NA,TGTGCCACCCAAGTGCAGGGAAAACTTACCTACGAGCAGTACTTC,CATQVQGKLTYEQYF
14,TRBV12-3/TRBV12-4,many,TRBJ1-1,NA,TGTGCCAGCAGTTTAGCATTCGGGGGCACTGAAGCTTTCTTT,CASSLAFGGTEAFF
13,TRBV7-3,NA,TRBJ2-7,NA,TGTGCCAGCAGCTTAGAGGGCAACTACGAGCAGTACTTC,CASSLEGNYEQYF
13,TRBV27,few,TRBJ1-2,NA,TGTGCCAGCAGTTTATCGACGGGAGAGAGCTACACCTTC,CASSLSTGESYTF
12,TRBV20-1,NA,TRBJ2-7,NA,TGCAGTGCTAGAGCGAGCTCCTACGAGCAGTACTTC,CSARASSYEQYF
14,TRBV12-3/TRBV12-4,NA,TRBJ1-6,NA,TGTGCCAGCAGTCGGGGGGACCCTCCTGTCCCCCTCCACTTT,CASSRGDPPVPLHF
12,TRBV5-6,many,TRBJ2-7,NA,TGTGCCAGCAGCTTCCCAGACTACGAGCAGTACTTC,CASSFPDYEQYF
14,TRBV12-3/TRBV12-4,many,TRBJ2-5,NA,TGTGCCAGCAGTCCTAGACTGATACAAGAGACCCAGTACTTC,CASSPRLIQETQYF
13,TRBV20-1,NA,TRBJ1-1,NA,TGCAGTGCTAGGAGGGGGGAGCCAACTGAAGCTTTCTTT,CSARRGEPTEAFF
14,TRBV6-6,NA,TRBJ2-3,NA,TGTGCCAGCAAAGGGAGGCCCTACGTAGATACGCAGTATTTT,CASKGRPYVDTQYF
16,TRBV28,few,TRBJ2-2,TRBD2,TGTGCCAGCAGTTTGAGACTAGCGGGAGACACCGGGGAGCTGTTTTTT,CASSLRLAGDTGELFF
14,TRBV2,many,TRBJ2-1,NA,TGTGCCAGCAGAGGCGGAGAACCTTACAATGAGCAGTTCTTC,CASRGGEPYNEQFF
15,TRBV9,many,TRBJ2-1,NA,TGTGCCAGCAGCCCGTCGGGGCCTAGATACGGCGAGCAGTTCTTC,CASSPSGPRYGEQFF
12,TRBV7-2,many,TRBJ2-7,NA,TGTGCCAGCAGCTCGGACCTTTACGAGCAGTACTTC,CASSSDLYEQYF
13,TRBV20-1,NA,TRBJ1-5,NA,TGCAGTGCTAAGACAAATAGCAATCAGCCCCAGCATTTT,CSAKTNSNQPQHF
15,TRBV20-1,few,TRBJ1-6,NA,TGCAGTGCCCGCAGGGGAGATAGGGGAAATTCACCCCTCCACTTT,CSARRGDRGNSPLHF
15,TRBV3-1,NA,TRBJ1-2,TRBD1,TGTGCCAGCAGCCCCCAGGGACAGGGGAACTATGGCTACACCTTC,CASSPQGQGNYGYTF